This T cell receptor (beta chain) was profiled in a study of Ad26.COV2.S vaccination and SARS-CoV-2 variants. Overall study context: Ad26.COV2.S shots went into the muscle once or twice, 56 days apart.

A remark on this clone: The antigen remains unidentified.

The CDR3 is made up of 12 amino acids. In germline, CDR1 is MDHEN, CDR2 SYDVKM. Trimming removed 5 bases from V and 4 bases from J, with 5 bases in between. The data were produced by immunoSEQ multiplex PCR, yet TCRdb's version contains in-frame clones alone and is incomplete. The sample lists 400,000 to 500,000 clones, 70% to 90% seen once, with less than 4% in the top ten. Noted treatment: approximately 18 received Ad26.COV2.S at low or high dose, single or two shots; 5 received placebo; per-sample allocation not given. Sampling was performed 63 days after the first vaccine or placebo injection. General study results and limits: Recipients of vaccine and of placebo showed similar breadth of their non-spike TCR repertoires. It is possible that the TCR breadth and depth analyses underestimated the total T cell responses.

The V gene is TRBV28, the J gene TRBJ1-4, with D hard to call. This TCR was sampled from a person aged 18-60 years who received the Ad26.COV2.S COVID-19 vaccine or a placebo. The sequencing here drew on peripheral blood, taken in a trial of Ad26.COV2.S vaccine versus placebo. CDR3 DNA sequence: TGTGCCAGCAGTGCGAATAATGAAAAACTGTTTTTT. It codes for CASSANNEKLFF.